The sequence of this T cell receptor beta chain was determined in a study of cytomegalovirus exposure and HLA in healthy donors. The V gene's germline CDR1 is GTSNPN and CDR2 SVGIG (reference sequence). Trimming stripped 0 bases from V and 4 bases from J, with 15 bases between. This CDR3 region has 15 residues. PCR used 60 Vbeta primers and 13 Jbeta primers. The method was immunoSEQ multiplex PCR; TCRdb's version includes in-frame clones alone and lacks a portion of them. The data contain 150,000 to 200,000 clones, approximately 79% of them singletons. The receptor was isolated from a man aged 40-55 years in good health and CMV-seropositive. The genes are TRBV30 and TRBJ1-1, with a weak D call TRBD1 (6 bases). The specimen was PBMCs. The CDR3 DNA is TGTGCCTGGAGTGTGCTCCGGACAGACCCCACTGAAGCTTTCTTT. It yields the protein CAWSVLRTDPTEAFF. Filled out from reference TRBV30 and TRBJ1-1, the complete variable domain reads SQTIHQWPATLVQPVGSPLSLECTVEGTSNPNLYWYRQAAGRGLQLLFYSVGIGQISSEVPQNLSASRPQDRQFILSSKKLLLSDSGFYLCAWSVLRTDPTEAFFGQGTRLTVV.